This T cell receptor (beta chain) is drawn from a study of identical twins. Notes on the study in general: In beta out-of-frame sequences, the excess sharing between twins was weaker. Fewer insertions were carried by abundant cord blood beta clonotypes, but none was seen in memory repertoires.

V dropped 3 bases and J dropped 4; count of bases not matched to a gene: 4. The CDR3 length is 15 residues. Germline V gene data show CDR1 as MGHRA and CDR2 as YSYEKL. One entry per CDR3 protein results from TCRdb running MiXCR on the 5' RACE reads. The sample has roughly 290,000 distinct CDR3 sequences; roughly 9% are singletons. This clonotype was counted many times. What it binds is not known. This sample was shared with a second study, whose subject was yellow fever vaccine responses in identical twins. That paper states: Reportedly, the response of twins' T cells to the vaccine seemed partly convergent, partly personalized.

The source material was CD8+ T cells sorted from blood. The chain combines TRBV4-1 with TRBJ2-5; 11 bases agree with TRBD2. The origin of this receptor is a woman between 18 and 29 years old in good health. CDR3 residues: CASSQAGLAGETQYF. The CDR3 nucleotides read TGCGCCAGCAGCCAGGCCGGACTAGCGGGAGAGACCCAGTACTTC.